This T cell receptor (beta chain) was profiled in a study of cytomegalovirus exposure and HLA in healthy donors (dated by TCRdb to between 2016 and 2019). Regarding the study in general: According to an earlier analysis of 587 of the donors, about 179 million T cells yielded over 100 million unique TCR beta sequences and more than 250 Gb of sequence data. The study profiled the T cell repertoires of hundreds of subjects by immunosequencing and related them to cytomegalovirus serostatus. Alongside the repertoire data, information on donor age, sex, ethnicity and CMV serostatus was compiled. Several DR-DQ haplotypes were handled as single units for association and clustering because linkage in the cohort was strong. Roughly 300 gigabases of sequencing data and around 90 million unique TCR sequences made up an early release that covered several hundred HLA-typed donors. In addition to the first cohort of 666 subjects, a separate validation cohort of 120 different subjects was used. The study aimed to test whether signatures of past pathogen exposure could be identified by cataloging public T cell receptors. To study patterns of TCR occurrence, a later analysis re-analyzed previously published TCR beta repertoires from several hundred donors and added high-resolution HLA genotyping. Among around 400 genotyped donors of the cohort, an average of roughly 240,000 unique TCR beta nucleotide sequences were sequenced per donor, roughly 20% of them non-productive. High-throughput TCR immunosequencing, statistical association of individual TCRs with disease status, and machine learning were combined to predict cytomegalovirus infection status. HLA typing covered class I and class II loci at four-digit resolution. Every repertoire in the discovery cohort had been generated on one and the same sequencing platform. The genetic ancestry cluster associated with self-reported Caucasian donors included 80% to 90% of the roughly 380 genotyped donors. A later genetic analysis took genome-wide SNP genotypes for about 55% of the 666 donors and used that subset as a discovery cohort. An earlier analysis of around 580 of the donors used high-throughput TCR beta sequencing to judge whether each TCR beta V gene segment behaved as functional or pseudogenic. The later analysis used no new phenotypic data to find candidate immune exposures, relying instead on TCR beta sequences and their occurrence across donors. Typing coverage differed by locus: A, B, C, DRB1 and DQB1 were typed in roughly 620-630 donors, DQA1 in 500 to 550, DPA1 in 600 to 610, and DPB1 in 450 to 490. Overall study results and their limits: In the study, 150 to 200 TCR beta chains were listed as associated with cytomegalovirus. A further reported finding was that TCR beta sequences accurately predicted the HLA-A and HLA-B alleles for most subjects in the first cohort. In this cohort, only TCR beta chains were sequenced, and detectable features were limited by the absence of alpha or paired-chain data. Because some donors lacked HLA typing at each locus, the association tests relied only on the typed subset. Linkage disequilibrium might explain the correlated functional status among segregating V segments, but an unknown experimental factor could not be excluded. According to a later analysis, parvovirus B19, influenza, CMV and Epstein-Barr virus appeared linked to several top co-occurrence clusters. At a false discovery rate of 0.05, a later analysis linked roughly 17,000 TCR beta sequences to specific HLA alleles. An earlier analysis of roughly 570 of the donors showed that most TCR beta V segments appeared in productive rearrangements either about 87% or about 30% of the time, which broadly matched IMGT annotations. A later analysis found that HLA-associated TCR beta chains were more clonally expanded and had lower generation probabilities than equally common non-associated chains. A group of highly shared sequence variants was considered likely to be a technical artifact of the sequencing pipeline. Assigning TCR associations to individual alleles was difficult when HLA alleles, especially DR and DQ, strongly co-occurred. Across donors, most TCR sequences were observed very rarely, whereas some public TCRs were present in many individuals. For the cohort, immune exposure information was limited to CMV serostatus. Presence/absence analyses assumed roughly uniform sequencing depth across donors, an assumption that may not hold. Most CMV-associated TCR beta chains appeared to be HLA-restricted in a later analysis, and the HLA associations seemed to be driven largely by CMV exposure. A later analysis found that TCR association rates varied across HLA loci, with DRB1 alleles showing the most associated TCRs and HLA-C alleles the fewest. Some IMGT-functional V segments, including TRBV6-2 and TRBV6-3, could not be told apart with the 87-base-pair reads, so those segments were excluded. Roughly 17 rarely observed V segments, including chromosome 9 orphons, were excluded from the earlier analysis of a few hundred of the donors because counts were too low. In vitro tests confirmed that three of the cytomegalovirus-associated TCR beta chains recognize cytomegalovirus antigens. V-gene and J-gene trimming of TCR beta chains was associated with a missense DCLRE1C variant in a later genetic analysis, and the association was replicated in an independent cohort. In both the original and validation cohorts, the classifier was reported to diagnose cytomegalovirus status with high specificity and sensitivity. The authors suggested that the approach could potentially be generalized to other disease states and immunological phenotypes. A later genetic analysis reported fewer N-insertions in productive TCRs among donors in an Asian-associated ancestry cluster than the roughly 670-donor mean.

The junction shows trimming of 2 bases on V and 4 bases on J, plus 11 bases between the germline ends. There are 14 amino acids in the CDR3, from cysteine to phenylalanine inclusive. Only the CDR3 part of the read is kept: 42 bases, read in frame from the first base. CDR1 and CDR2, per the germline V gene, are MNHEY and SVGAGI. The cohort consisted of 666 healthy bone marrow donors. At the time of sampling, all cohort members were nominally healthy, though unrecorded immune exposures were likely present. The donor was CMV seronegative and belonged to the group of approximately 320 seronegative cohort members. A peripheral blood sample was collected from each donor, and TCR beta sequencing was performed on peripheral blood mononuclear cells. The Qiagen DNeasy Blood Extraction Kit was used to extract genomic DNA from the blood cell samples. To note about this clone: Its antigen has not been determined. Base qualities were left out, and no much larger clone turns up one base away.

Library preparation was by the immunoSEQ multiplex PCR assay. The multiplex PCR relied on a mix of 60 forward primers for TCR Vbeta segments and 13 reverse primers for TCR Jbeta segments. Amplification of the CDR3 region of rearranged TCR beta genes was performed with a multiplex PCR assay on genomic DNA. The Illumina HiSeq System was used to sequence the amplified TCR beta libraries as 87-base-pair reads. The authors processed their data as follows. Across the 670 or so repertoires, a later analysis counted roughly 84 million unique TCR beta chains, 9.5 million to 12 million of which were shared by at least two donors. Raw reads were error-corrected and collapsed into unique sequences with a nearest-neighbor algorithm that merged closely related sequences to remove PCR and sequencing errors. CDR3 sequences were aligned to IMGT reference sequences to assign V, D and J gene segments. For a sequence to be retained, at least a six-nucleotide match to both a V gene segment and a J gene segment was required. Rearrangements were called productive when the CDR3 lacked stop codons and stayed in frame with V and J; all others were non-productive. Following IMGT convention, CDR3 was defined as the stretch from the second conserved V-encoded cysteine to the conserved J-encoded phenylalanine. The earlier analysis of about 590 of the donors excluded sequences that lacked an unambiguous match to a single V gene segment. In an earlier analysis of several hundred of the donors, V segments were called functional above 56.7% productive rearrangements and were called segregating when the between-donor standard deviation exceeded 5%. A statistical classification framework was built to diagnose cytomegalovirus status from the catalog of TCR beta chain sequences. V and J gene assignment, in a later analysis, came from comparing TCR nucleotide sequences with IMGT/GENE-DB human TR gene sequences. A later analysis assigned CDR3 sequences and most-parsimonious VDJ recombination scenarios with the TCRdist pipeline. A later analysis defined each TCR beta chain by its CDR3 amino acid sequence plus V-gene family, and excluded reads lacking a unique V-gene family. In a later analysis, fewer than 650 highly shared, low-generation-probability nucleotide sequences were removed to address suspected cross-contamination and a sequencing artifact. In a later analysis, a clonal expansion index was calculated for each public chain from normalized within-repertoire ranks of inferred template counts. In a later analysis, generation probabilities were computed with a VDJ recombination model fitted to out-of-frame rearrangements, and the resulting probabilities were checked against IGoR. In a later analysis, hypergeometric tests were used to score TCR-TCR, TCR-HLA and TCR-CMV co-occurrence, with a repertoire-size bias correction applied to TCR pairs. To estimate false discovery rates, a later analysis permuted the HLA or CMV assignments 20 times. A later analysis grouped co-occurring TCRs with DBSCAN, adding TCRdist sequence similarity when clustering within HLA-allele-positive subsets. Co-occurrence clustering excluded repertoires with fewer than 30,000 or more than 120,000 public chains, plus five with anomalous nucleotide sharing. TCRdb carries this immuneACCESS record with in-frame sequences only. Its versions omit some clonotypes, under half of them owing to an unresolved V gene in the studies checked, with the rest unexplained. V and J calls and clone size come straight from that table; D and trimming were deduced from the DNA. Present in this sample are some 120,000 clones, over 70% of which were seen just once. The ten largest account for under 3.5% of the sample.

The TCR sequence derives from a man aged 25-45 years in good health and CMV-seronegative. This receptor chain uses TRBV6-5 and TRBJ1-1; too little of a D gene remains to name it. The sequenced sample consisted of PBMCs. The CDR3 is CASSYGGSVTEAFF. The DNA sequence is given as TGTGCCAGCAGTTACGGCGGGAGCGTCACTGAAGCTTTCTTT.